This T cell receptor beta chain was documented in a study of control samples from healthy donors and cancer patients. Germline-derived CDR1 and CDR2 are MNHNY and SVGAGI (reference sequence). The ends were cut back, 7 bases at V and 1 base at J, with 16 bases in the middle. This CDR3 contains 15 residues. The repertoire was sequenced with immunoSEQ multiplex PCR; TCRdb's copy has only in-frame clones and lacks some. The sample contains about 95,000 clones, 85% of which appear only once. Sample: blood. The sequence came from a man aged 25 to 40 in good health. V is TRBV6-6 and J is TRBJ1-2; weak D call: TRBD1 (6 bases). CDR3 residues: CASIRTGMINYGYTF. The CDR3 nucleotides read TGTGCCAGCATACGAACAGGGATGATTAACTATGGCTACACCTTC.